The clone carrying this T cell receptor (beta chain) has more than one count but fewer than ten. Ages ranged from about 18 to 100 years, with residence in 24 US areas. The data stem from a study of blood T cell repertoires in COVID-19. In the original processing: Reference gene primer amplification gave nucleated cell count estimates. Profiling relied on immunoSEQ multiplex PCR, and the TCRdb table lists in-frame clones only, not all of them. V and J calls and clone size are as listed in that table; D and trimming were resolved from the DNA. This table holds about 270,000 clones, about 87% found once. The CDR3 spans 12 residues. Trimming shortened V by 0 bases and J by 5 bases, and 5 bases separated the two germline ends. Germline values: CDR1 GTSNPN, CDR2 SVGIG (reference sequence).

This TCR was sampled from a woman aged 25-40 years with acute COVID-19. Material: PBMCs or T cells enriched from blood (not recorded which). V is TRBV30 and J is TRBJ2-1; D ambiguous. The CDR3, as DNA: TGTGCCTGGAGTGTCCTAAACAATGAGCAGTTCTTC. Protein sequence: CAWSVLNNEQFF.